This T cell receptor (beta chain) appears in the sequencing data of a study of metastatic and nonmetastatic thyroid tumors. General study points: According to reports, the diversity of TCR beta was significantly higher in malignant thyroid tumors than in benign nodules, and this held in both blood and tumor samples.

In its sample, this clone was seen a few times. What it binds is not known. TCRdb re-called the PCR reads via MiXCR. The sample lists about 16,000 clones, around a quarter occurring once. No treatment had been given to any patient before thyroid surgery. V shed 8 bases and J shed 7 bases, with 9 bases lying between them. This CDR3 is built from 11 residues. Germline loops: CDR1 MNHEY, CDR2 SVGEGT. The V gene is TRBV6-2 or TRBV6-3, the J gene TRBJ2-1; no reliable D call. The source is a female donor with papillary thyroid cancer or a benign thyroid nodule (not recorded which). Some clones in this sample may be carry-over from other donors' samples. Material: adjacent normal tissue. The chain's CDR3 is CASGYVNEQFF. CDR3 DNA: TGTGCCAGCGGCTACGTAAATGAGCAGTTCTTC.